The rows below give T cell receptor beta chains drawn from one sample of a study of control samples from healthy donors and cancer patients. Libraries were prepared by immunoSEQ multiplex PCR; TCRdb keeps only in-frame clonotypes and omits some of them. This sample yields around 170,000 clones, of which just over 90% are seen a single time; 1.3% to 1.5% belongs to the top ten. The sample taken for sequencing was blood. These receptors were obtained from a man under 40 in good health. Each CDR3 is given with its conserved first and last residue. A D gene is named only where the DNA matches it firmly. Size tells how often a clone was seen (once, few, many) or the class of an expanded clone, and some rows leave it out.

d_call j_call clone_size v_call cdr3_nt cdr3_aa
NA TRBJ2-1 NA TRBV24-1 TGTGCCACCAGTGATTTGTCAGGGGCTCGCAATGAGCAGTTCTTC CATSDLSGARNEQFF
NA TRBJ1-4 few TRBV25-1 TGTGCCAGCAGTGAGTATATGGACAACGAAAAACTGTTTTTT CASSEYMDNEKLFF
TRBD1 TRBJ2-3 NA TRBV28 TGTGCCAGTAAGACGGACAGGGCGATTGACACAGATACGCAGTATTTT CASKTDRAIDTDTQYF
NA TRBJ1-5 NA TRBV29-1 TGCAGCGTTGAAGAAAACCAATCGCAGCCCCAGCATTTT CSVEENQSQPQHF
NA TRBJ1-3 once TRBV19 TGTGCCACCGGGGTACAGGGATTGGGCGGAAACACCATATATTTT CATGVQGLGGNTIYF
NA TRBJ2-7 NA TRBV7-2 TGTGCCAGCAGCTTACCCGGACAGCCCTACGAGCAGTACTTC CASSLPGQPYEQYF
TRBD1 TRBJ1-5 NA TRBV5-1 TGCGCCAGCAGCCCAGGGACAGGGCTAACTCAGCCCCAGCATTTT CASSPGTGLTQPQHF
NA TRBJ2-7 NA TRBV24-1 TGTGCCACCGGTTACGATCAATCCGAGCAGTACTTC CATGYDQSEQYF
NA TRBJ1-1 NA TRBV5-8 TGTGCCAGCAGCTTCACACAGGGTTCCCAGCGTGTAGCTGAAGCTTTCTTT CASSFTQGSQRVAEAFF
TRBD1 TRBJ1-5 NA TRBV28 TGTGCCAGCAGCCGGTGGACAGGGGGTGAGCAGCCCCAGCATTTT CASSRWTGGEQPQHF
NA TRBJ2-3 NA TRBV5-1 TGCGCCAGCAGCTTGGCCGACAGGCAAAGCACAGATACGCAGTATTTT CASSLADRQSTDTQYF
NA TRBJ1-2 once TRBV6-6 TGTGCCAGCGGAACGTATGGCTACACCTTC CASGTYGYTF
TRBD1 TRBJ1-2 NA TRBV7-9 TGTGCCAGCAGCCCGACAGGGGGAGCTAACTATGGCTACACCTTC CASSPTGGANYGYTF
NA TRBJ1-2 NA TRBV7-9 TGTGCCAGCAGCTTAGCTGAGGGGGGCGAGGGTGGCTACACCTTC CASSLAEGGEGGYTF
NA TRBJ1-6 NA TRBV19 TGTGCCAGTAGAAGGGGGGACCTACTTTCTTCACCCCTCCACTTT CASRRGDLLSSPLHF
NA TRBJ2-3 NA TRBV5-3 TGTGCCAGAAGCTTGTTCCAGCTATCCTCTAGCACAGATACGCAGTATTTT CARSLFQLSSSTDTQYF
TRBD1 TRBJ2-2 NA TRBV27 TGTGCCAGCAGTTTCAAGGGACAGGCGTACACCGGGGAGCTGTTTTTT CASSFKGQAYTGELFF
NA TRBJ1-5 NA TRBV7-2 TGTGCCAGCAGCTTAGCCGATAGCAATCAGCCCCAGCATTTT CASSLADSNQPQHF
TRBD2 TRBJ2-2 NA TRBV19 TGTGCCAGCTGGCGGCTAGCGGGGGCGAACACCGGGGAGCTGTTTTTT CASWRLAGANTGELFF
NA TRBJ2-3 many TRBV4-1 TGCGCCAGCAGCAGGACAGATACGCAGTATTTT CASSRTDTQYF
TRBD1 TRBJ1-2 NA TRBV5-1 TGCGCCAGCAGCTTCGGACAGGGCCCCGATGGCTACACCTTC CASSFGQGPDGYTF
TRBD1 TRBJ1-4 once TRBV28 TGTGCCAGCAGAACCCCGGGACAGGACCCGAGGGGACTGTTTTTT CASRTPGQDPRGLFF
TRBD1 TRBJ2-1 NA TRBV7-7 TGTGCCAGCAGCTTGACAGGGCTCAATGAGCAGTTCTTC CASSLTGLNEQFF
NA TRBJ2-5 once TRBV5-1 TGCGCCAGCAGCTTGGGAGGAGGGCAAGAGACCCAGTACTTC CASSLGGGQETQYF
NA TRBJ2-7 NA TRBV15 TGTGCCACCAGCAGAGGGGGTGGGCCAGGGGACTACGAGCAGTACTTC CATSRGGGPGDYEQYF
TRBD1 TRBJ1-1 NA TRBV5-5 TGTGCCAGCAGCTACGGACAGGGCCTAACTTTCTTT CASSYGQGLTFF
NA TRBJ2-7 NA TRBV9 TGTGCCAGCAGCGCAGAACAGAGCTCCTACGAGCAGTACTTC CASSAEQSSYEQYF
NA TRBJ2-7 NA TRBV4-1 TGCGCCAGCAGCCGGACAGTGGGGACCTACGAGCAGTACTTC CASSRTVGTYEQYF
TRBD2 TRBJ2-1 NA TRBV7-9 TGTGCCAGCAGCTTAGGGACTAGCGGGAACTCCTACAATGAGCAGTTCTTC CASSLGTSGNSYNEQFF
TRBD1 TRBJ1-1 NA TRBV19 TGTGCCAGTAGTGCAGGGGGGGCAGGGAGTGCTGAAGCTTTCTTT CASSAGGAGSAEAFF
TRBD1 TRBJ1-1 once TRBV6-5 TGTGCCAGCAGTTACTCGACAGGGAAGGGCACTGAAGCTTTCTTT CASSYSTGKGTEAFF
NA TRBJ2-5 NA TRBV3-1/TRBV3-2 TGTGCCAGCAGCCAAGATCGCGGGGTAGAACAAGAGACCCAGTACTTC CASSQDRGVEQETQYF
NA TRBJ2-1 NA TRBV7-9 TGTGCCAGCAGCTCGGTGGGGGTCGGAGAGTTCTTC CASSSVGVGEFF
NA TRBJ1-1 NA TRBV27 TGTGCCAGCAGTTGGACGGTGGGCTACACTGAAGCTTTCTTT CASSWTVGYTEAFF
NA TRBJ1-1 NA TRBV13 TGTGCCAGCAGCTTAGGGACATTGCGTGCTGAAGCTTTCTTT CASSLGTLRAEAFF
NA TRBJ2-3 NA TRBV6-1 TGTGCCAGCAGTGATTCTTCTAGCACAGATACGCAGTATTTT CASSDSSSTDTQYF
NA TRBJ1-5 NA TRBV9 TGTGCCAGCAACGGGGGAGGGGATCAGCCCCAGCATTTT CASNGGGDQPQHF
TRBD2 TRBJ2-2 NA TRBV4-1 TGCGCCAGCAGCCACCGGACTAGATCGAACACCGGGGAGCTGTTTTTT CASSHRTRSNTGELFF
NA TRBJ2-1 NA TRBV19 TGTGCCAGTAGTATAGAGTGGGGGAACAATGAGCAGTTCTTC CASSIEWGNNEQFF
NA TRBJ1-2 few TRBV19 TGTGCCAGTAGAGAGACAGGCTATGGCTACACCTTC CASRETGYGYTF
NA TRBJ1-2 NA TRBV6-5 TGTGCCAGCAGGGGGGTAGGGCCTGGCTACACCTTC CASRGVGPGYTF
TRBD1 TRBJ2-1 NA TRBV7-9 TGTGCCAGCAGCCGGACAGGGCCAGACGGGGAGTTCTTC CASSRTGPDGEFF
TRBD1 TRBJ2-5 NA TRBV5-1 TGCGCCAGCGGACAGGGTTACCAAGAGACCCAGTACTTC CASGQGYQETQYF
NA TRBJ1-4 NA TRBV6-4 TGTGCCAGCAGTGACTCGATTCAGGGTTGGAAAACTAATGAAAAACTGTTTTTT CASSDSIQGWKTNEKLFF
TRBD1 TRBJ2-7 NA TRBV6-2/TRBV6-3 TGTGCCAGCAGTTATCATGACAGGGGTATTGAGGACGAGCAGTACTTC CASSYHDRGIEDEQYF
NA TRBJ2-1 NA TRBV7-2 TGTGCCAGCAGCTTAGGACAGACGGACTACAATGAGCAGTTCTTC CASSLGQTDYNEQFF
TRBD2 TRBJ2-1 NA TRBV7-8 TGTGCCAGCAGCTTAGCGGAGAGACTAGCGGATAACAATGAGCAGTTCTTC CASSLAERLADNNEQFF
NA TRBJ1-1 NA TRBV2 TGTGCCAGCAGTGACCCCAGGACGAACACTGAAGCTTTCTTT CASSDPRTNTEAFF
NA TRBJ2-3 NA TRBV5-4 TGTGCCAGCAGCACCAGTTCCGGGACGGTCACAGATACGCAGTATTTT CASSTSSGTVTDTQYF
NA TRBJ2-7 NA TRBV30 TGTGCCTGGTCGACAGACCACTACGAGCAGTACTTC CAWSTDHYEQYF
TRBD1 TRBJ2-2 NA TRBV11-2 TGTGCCAGCAGCATTCAACAGGGGGCCGCCGGGGAGCTGTTTTTT CASSIQQGAAGELFF
NA TRBJ2-1 NA TRBV2 TGTGCCAGCGAGGAGGAAGGGCCATACAATGAGCAGTTCTTC CASEEEGPYNEQFF
TRBD2 TRBJ2-2 NA TRBV7-8 TGTGCCAGCAGCGCGAGACTAGCGGTGAACACCGGGGAGCTGTTTTTT CASSARLAVNTGELFF
NA TRBJ1-1 once TRBV12-5 TGTGCTAGTGGTTTCAGGGAGAACACTGAAGCTTTCTTT CASGFRENTEAFF
NA TRBJ2-5 NA TRBV7-3 TGTGCCAGCAGCTTAAGGCCAGAAGAGACCCAGTACTTC CASSLRPEETQYF
NA TRBJ1-2 NA TRBV7-9 TGTGCCAGCAGCTATGCGTACAGCTATGGCTACACCTTC CASSYAYSYGYTF
NA TRBJ2-2 few TRBV30 TGTGCCTGGTCCCCCACCAGGGAGCTGTTTTTT CAWSPTRELFF
NA TRBJ2-7 NA TRBV4-1 TGCGCCAGCAGCCAAGTCCGGGGTACAGGGTACGAGCAGTACTTC CASSQVRGTGYEQYF